This TCR beta chain was found in a study of T cells in Graves' hyperthyroidism and ophthalmopathy. In its sample, this clonotype was seen a few times. It was RNA transcripts that yielded the amplified TCR beta CDR3 regions. The HTBI primer set was used in a first-round RT-PCR of the TCR CDR3. From the multiplex PCR reads, TCRdb called clonotypes with MiXCR, one entry per CDR3 protein. The sample contains under 650,000 distinct CDR3 sequences, about 16% of which appear only once. Recently diagnosed hyperthyroidism of less than 2 months' duration affected patients aged 18 to 65. Researchers barred patients who had uncontrolled infection, other autoimmune disease, pregnancy or lactation. Used for diagnoses were clinical symptoms, serum thyroxine and TRAb, thyroid ultrasound and orbital computed tomography. Extraction of PBMCs used 8 to 10 ml of fresh peripheral blood. This sequence was found in a woman in her twenties or thirties with Graves' hyperthyroidism. The sequenced material came from blood.

CDR3 nucleotide sequence: TGTGCCAGCACCCATAACTACGAGCAGTACTTC. It encodes CASTHNYEQYF. V usage is TRBV16 and J usage is TRBJ2-7; D unclear. V dropped 7 bases and J dropped 3 bases, with 7 bases sitting between them. Germline CDR1 is KGHSY and CDR2 is FQNENV. This CDR3 comprises 11 residues.